This T cell receptor (beta chain) appears in the sequencing data of a study of shared clonotypes between healthy human individuals. Study at large: Plates per donor: three CD4 naive, three CD4 memory, two CD8 naive, one CD8 memory.

Both subsets, CD45RA+ naive and CD45RA-negative memory, were split from the CD4+ cells. Study-wide results and caveats: Clonotype sharing among donors likely depends on sequencing depth.

Sequencing used immunoSEQ multiplex PCR; TCRdb keeps in-frame clones, though not all of them. The sample carries about 980,000 clones, approximately 76% recorded once. This clone showed up just once. Antigen specificity is unknown. Sequencing was carried out using memory CD4+ T cells sorted from blood. Stated subset: CD45RA-negative fraction. The receptor's source is a man aged 18-30 years in good health.

The CDR3 sequence: CASSWNRGVGDTEAFF. The CDR3 DNA sequence: TGTGCCAGCAGTTGGAACAGGGGAGTGGGGGACACTGAAGCTTTCTTT. The chain recombines TRBV6-5 with TRBJ1-1; 7 bases map to TRBD1. The CDR3 consists of 16 residues. V shed 4 bases, J shed 3 bases, and the junction held 11 bases outside the gene matches. Germline values: CDR1 MNHEY, CDR2 SVGAGI.